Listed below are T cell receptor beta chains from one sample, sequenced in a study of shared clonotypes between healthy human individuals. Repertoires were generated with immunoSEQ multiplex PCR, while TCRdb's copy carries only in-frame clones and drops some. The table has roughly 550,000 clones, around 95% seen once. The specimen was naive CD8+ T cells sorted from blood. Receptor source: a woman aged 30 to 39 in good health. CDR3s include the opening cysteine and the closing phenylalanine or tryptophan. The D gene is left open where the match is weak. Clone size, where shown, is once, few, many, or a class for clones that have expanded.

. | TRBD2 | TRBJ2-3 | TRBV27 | CASSWGAGSTDTQYF | TGTGCCAGCAGTTGGGGAGCGGGGAGTACAGATACGCAGTATTTT
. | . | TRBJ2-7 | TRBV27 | CASSHGSSYEQYF | TGTGCCAGCAGTCACGGGAGCTCCTACGAGCAGTACTTC
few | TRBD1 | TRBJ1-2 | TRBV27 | CASLDRDGYTF | TGTGCCAGCCTGGACAGGGATGGCTACACCTTC
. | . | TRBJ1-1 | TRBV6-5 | CASSYAGHDATDEAFF | TGTGCCAGCAGTTACGCCGGACACGACGCGACTGATGAAGCTTTCTTT
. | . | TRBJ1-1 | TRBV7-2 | CASSLAWQDYTEAFF | TGTGCCAGCAGCTTAGCGTGGCAGGACTACACTGAAGCTTTCTTT
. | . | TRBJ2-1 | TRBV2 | CASSGEGNSYNEQFF | TGTGCCAGCAGTGGCGAGGGGAATTCCTACAATGAGCAGTTCTTC
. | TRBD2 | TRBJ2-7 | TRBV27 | CASSLVAGGYEQYF | TGTGCCAGCAGTTTGGTAGCGGGGGGTTACGAGCAGTACTTC
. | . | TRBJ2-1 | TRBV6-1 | CASSDPWNYNEQFF | TGTGCCAGCAGTGATCCCTGGAACTACAATGAGCAGTTCTTC
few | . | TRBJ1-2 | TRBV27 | CASSLSGGYGYTF | TGTGCCAGCAGTTTATCAGGGGGCTATGGCTACACCTTC
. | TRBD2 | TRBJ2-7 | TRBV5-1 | CASSHHLSGRKYEQYF | TGCGCCAGCAGCCACCACCTTAGCGGGAGGAAGTACGAGCAGTACTTC
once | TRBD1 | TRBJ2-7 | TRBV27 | CASSLSRTGSYEQYF | TGTGCCAGCAGTTTATCAAGGACAGGGTCCTACGAGCAGTACTTC
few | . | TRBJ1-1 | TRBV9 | CASSVGGKGTEAFF | TGTGCCAGCAGCGTGGGAGGTAAGGGAACTGAAGCTTTCTTT
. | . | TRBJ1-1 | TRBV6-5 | CASSYEGSWNTEAFF | TGTGCCAGCAGTTACGAGGGGAGTTGGAACACTGAAGCTTTCTTT